This T cell receptor beta chain was found in a study of T cell clones after liver transplantation. Study-wide context: Samples came from ITN030ST, which attempted immunosuppression withdrawal within 2 years of liver transplantation. Post-transplant blood was tracked for graft-donor-reactive T cell clones identified in a pre-transplant mixed lymphocyte reaction. At least one year of complete immunosuppression withdrawal without enzymes over twice normal defined tolerance.

Per the germline V gene, CDR1 is SGHTA and CDR2 is FQGNSA. The CDR3 sequence is 18 residues long. V dropped 1 base and J dropped 1; count of bases not matched to a gene: 8. Assay: immunoSEQ multiplex PCR; the TCRdb copy retains only in-frame clones and omits some. The profile covers roughly 70,000 clones, with under 90% appearing a single time and 0.55% to 0.75% taken by the ten largest. The clonotype originates from a human donor who received a liver transplant. The chain links TRBV7-2 to TRBJ2-3; 10 positions agree with TRBD2. This specimen consisted of CD4+ T cells from blood, obtained before liver transplant. The DNA for the CDR3 is TGTGCCAGCAGCTTAGTTGCGACTAGCGGGTCGGGCACAGATACGCAGTATTTT. Protein: CASSLVATSGSGTDTQYF.